One TCR beta chain is described in this entry. Its specificity is not known. Sequenced by immunoSEQ multiplex PCR; TCRdb stores in-frame clones only, minus some. This table holds some 630,000 clones, about 95% found once. Germline V gene data show CDR1 as MGHRA and CDR2 as YSYEKL. The CDR3 runs 13 residues. Between the trimmed V and J ends, which lost 1 base and 7 bases, there was a span of 10 bases. Terminally differentiated effector memory CD45RA+ cells were excluded by CCR7 positive selection of CD45RO-negative cells. The sample originates from a study of shared clonotypes between healthy human individuals. Study in general: Aged between 18 and 49, the donors were a couple of women and three men.

The study's findings and limits: Sequencing depth was expected to influence donor clonotype sharing. In general, naive subsets displayed greater estimated richness than memory subsets did. When naive CD4 clonotypes were compared across a few donors, about 4.8% were shared.

This TCR was sampled from a young woman in good health. The specimen was naive CD8+ T cells sorted from blood. The rearrangement joins TRBV4-1 to TRBJ1-1; the D gene is possibly TRBD1 (5 bases). The CDR3 sequence: CASSQAGIGEAFF. The CDR3 DNA reads TGCGCCAGCAGCCAAGCAGGGATAGGTGAAGCTTTCTTT.